These 25 T cell receptor beta chains were all obtained from the same sample, sequenced in a study of cytomegalovirus exposure and HLA in healthy donors. PCR used 60 Vbeta primers and 13 Jbeta primers. This table comes from immunoSEQ multiplex PCR, and its TCRdb copy is limited to in-frame clones, with some not included. Among some 150,000 clones, approximately 77% were seen once, and the ten largest hold about 1.5%. Specimen: PBMCs. The receptors were gathered from a woman in her forties in good health and CMV-seronegative.

This sequence joins TRBV29-1 and TRBJ2-1; the D is unclear. Germline V gives CDR1 SQVTM, CDR2 ANQGSEA. This CDR3 is built from 12 residues. With 0 bases removed from V and 9 bases from J, the gap between germline ends came to 9 bases. The chain's CDR3 is CSVEDWPGEQFF. The CDR3 DNA is TGCAGCGTTGAAGATTGGCCAGGTGAGCAGTTCTTC.

This chain links TRBV9 with TRBJ2-3, with D perhaps TRBD2 (7 bases). The V gene lost 7 bases and the J gene lost 3 bases, with 15 bases spanning the gap. Looked up from germline, CDR1 is SGDLS and CDR2 is YYNGEE. The CDR3 consists of 14 residues. The CDR3 here is CASAGGPMTDTQYF. Here the CDR3 DNA reads TGTGCCAGCGCCGGGGGGCCGATGACAGATACGCAGTATTTT. Full variable domain (missing parts from reference TRBV9 and TRBJ2-3): DSGVTQTPKHLITATGQRVTLRCSPRSGDLSVYWYQQSLDQGLQFLIQYYNGEERAKGNILERFSAQQFPDLHSELNLSSLELGDSALYFCASAGGPMTDTQYFGPGTRLTVL.

V and J are TRBV5-6 and TRBJ2-6; 7 bases align to TRBD1. CDR3 length: 19 amino acids. J lost 4 bases, V lost 4 bases, and 17 bases had no gene match. Germline assignment: CDR1 SGHDT and CDR2 YYEEEE. The CDR3 DNA sequence: TGTGCCAGCAGCCGGGTGAGCAACCAGGGGGTGGGGGGGGCCAACGTCCTGACTTTC. Protein sequence: CASSRVSNQGVGGANVLTF.

The chain has TRBV5-8 and TRBJ2-2; D is unclear. The CDR3 contains 14 residues. V was cut by 2 bases and J by 1 base, with 6 bases left in between. In germline, CDR1 is SGHTS, CDR2 YDEGEE. This CDR3 is CASSLFWNTGELFF. In DNA, the CDR3 is TGTGCCAGCAGCTTATTCTGGAACACCGGGGAGCTGTTTTTT.

Worth noting for this clone: One junction end disagrees with the germline gene, perhaps due to a read error. The gene calls are TRBV6-6 and TRBJ1-2; a weak D match, TRBD1 (6 bases). From germline, CDR1 is MNHNY and CDR2 SVGAGI (reference sequence). CDR3 length equals 13 residues. The CDR3 region is CASSSIGRGGRAF. CDR3 in DNA: TGTGCCAGCAGCTCAATCGGCAGGGGCGGTCGTGCCTTC.

The chain employs TRBV7-9 and TRBJ1-5, with a weak D call TRBD1 (5 bases). The CDR3 runs to 13 residues. V gave up 3 bases and J gave up 5 bases, with 8 bases separating them. CDR1 and CDR2 from the germline V gene are SEHNR and FQNEAQ (reference sequence). CDR3 nucleotides: TGTGCCAGCAGCTTCAGCAGGGATCAGCCCCAGCATTTT. This gives the protein CASSFSRDQPQHF.

This chain links TRBV9 with TRBJ2-7, with D possibly matching TRBD1 (5 bases). V dropped 0 bases and J dropped 3 bases, with 13 bases sitting between them. This CDR3 is 15 amino acids long. The germline V gene encodes CDR1 SGDLS and CDR2 YYNGEE. CDR3 bases: TGTGCCAGCAGCGTAGCTTGGCAGGGAAACTACGAGCAGTACTTC. As protein: CASSVAWQGNYEQYF. Together with reference TRBV9 and TRBJ2-7, the CDR3 gives the full variable domain: DSGVTQTPKHLITATGQRVTLRCSPRSGDLSVYWYQQSLDQGLQFLIQYYNGEERAKGNILERFSAQQFPDLHSELNLSSLELGDSALYFCASSVAWQGNYEQYFGPGTRLTVT.

V is TRBV5-4 and J is TRBJ1-1; TRBD1 agrees at 7 bases. Germline CDR1 reads SGHNT; CDR2 reads YYREEE (reference sequence). Trimming removed 4 bases from V and 0 bases from J; junction bases left unmatched: 6. CDR3 size: 15 residues. CDR3 residues: CASSTAGGMNTEAFF. CDR3 in DNA: TGTGCCAGCAGCACGGCAGGGGGAATGAACACTGAAGCTTTCTTT.

This chain uses TRBV28 with TRBJ2-7; D is possibly TRBD1 (5 bases). With 8 bases removed from V and 3 bases from J, the gap between germline ends came to 14 bases. The CDR3 is made up of 13 amino acids. Germline V gene sequence: CDR1 MDHEN, CDR2 SYDVKM. In DNA form, the CDR3 reads TGTGCCAGCCTTCCACGACAGAGCTACGAGCAGTACTTC. It specifies CASLPRQSYEQYF. Full variable domain (rest looked up from reference TRBV28 and TRBJ2-7): DVKVTQSSRYLVKRTGEKVFLECVQDMDHENMFWYRQDPGLGLRLIYFSYDVKMKEKGDIPEGYSVSREKKERFSLILESASTNQTSMYLCASLPRQSYEQYFGPGTRLTVT.

The J gene is TRBJ1-1, the V gene TRBV18; the match to TRBD1 covers 9 bases. The CDR3 has 16 amino acids. Germline CDR1 is KGHSH and CDR2 is LQKENI. V lost 3 bases to trimming and J lost 1 base; unmatched junction nucleotides: 6. The CDR3 here is CASSPGTGNSNTEAFF. CDR3 nucleotide sequence: TGTGCCAGCTCACCCGGGACAGGGAATTCGAACACTGAAGCTTTCTTT.

V gene TRBV20-1 combines with J gene TRBJ1-1; D is ambiguous. CDR3 length: 11 amino acids. V lost 6 bases and J 5 bases, leaving 10 bases between the germline ends. Germline CDR1 DFQATT, CDR2 SNEGSKA (reference sequence). Written as DNA, the CDR3 is TGCAGTGCCCCGTCGGGGACTGAAGCTTTCTTT. It specifies CSAPSGTEAFF.

The chain combines TRBV6-5 with TRBJ1-3; D may be TRBD1 (6 bases). V was pared by 4 bases and J by 0 bases, with 13 bases between. This CDR3 region has 16 residues. CDR1 is MNHEY, CDR2 SVGAGI, per germline. CDR3 sequence (DNA): TGTGCCAGCAGTTCACAGGGATGGGGCTCTGGAAACACCATATATTTT. As protein: CASSSQGWGSGNTIYF.

This chain links TRBV5-4 with TRBJ2-1; 14 nucleotides line up with TRBD2. CDR1 is SGHNT and CDR2 is YYREEE in the germline V gene (reference sequence). With V trimmed by 4 bases and J by 8 bases, 17 bases remained unmatched. The CDR3 runs to 19 residues. The CDR3 here is CASSRIGGRLAGGRDEQFF. The CDR3 DNA reads as TGTGCCAGCAGCCGAATTGGCGGCAGACTAGCGGGGGGGCGTGATGAGCAGTTCTTC.

This chain uses TRBV4-3 with TRBJ2-1; 14 bases line up with TRBD2. This CDR3 spans 17 amino acids. From germline, CDR1 is LGHNA and CDR2 YSLEER. The junction had 10 bases not matched to a gene; V was cut back by 3 bases and J by 9 bases. CDR3 protein: CASSQEHGLAGGPEQFF. The CDR3 DNA reads as TGCGCCAGCAGCCAGGAGCACGGACTAGCGGGGGGTCCTGAGCAGTTCTTC.

This clone was found a few times. V gene TRBV5-1 combines with J gene TRBJ2-2, with 10 bases fitting TRBD1. The junction had 7 bases not matched to a gene; V was cut back by 4 bases and J by 7 bases. The CDR3 is made up of 15 amino acids. Germline-derived CDR1 and CDR2 are SGHRS and YFSETQ. As DNA, the CDR3 is TGCGCCAGCAGCACCGGGACAGGGGCGTACGGGGAGCTGTTTTTT. This sequence encodes CASSTGTGAYGELFF.

The chain combines TRBV4-1 with TRBJ2-1; 14 bases match TRBD2. CDR1 MGHRA and CDR2 YSYEKL come from the germline V gene. The CDR3 contains 20 residues. V lost 2 bases, J lost 3 bases, and 12 bases stayed unmatched. CDR3 coding DNA: TGCGCCAGCAGCCAATCGGGGGTGACTAGCGGGGGGGCTTTCTACAATGAGCAGTTCTTC. Its translation: CASSQSGVTSGGAFYNEQFF.

The CDR3 sequence: CASSLVEVNTEAFF. The CDR3 DNA sequence: TGCGCCAGCAGCTTGGTGGAGGTCAACACTGAAGCTTTCTTT. The V call is TRBV5-1, the J call TRBJ1-1, with D unresolved. The CDR3 has 14 amino acids. The V gene lost 0 bases and the J gene lost 2 bases, with 8 bases spanning the gap. Germline CDR1 and CDR2: SGHRS and YFSETQ.

V usage is TRBV6-5 and J usage is TRBJ1-2; tentatively, D is TRBD1 (6 bases). V shed 2 bases and J shed 8 bases, with 21 bases lying between them. From germline, CDR1 is MNHEY and CDR2 SVGAGI. The CDR3 consists of 16 residues. The CDR3 bases are TGTGCCAGCAGTTACGGACAGCTTTCTGTTGCTCGGGGCTACACCTTC. It specifies CASSYGQLSVARGYTF.

This rearrangement joins TRBV6-5 to TRBJ1-5; TRBD1 matches at 7 bases. The CDR3 covers 16 residues. Unmatched junction bases numbered 7, after V lost 4 bases and J lost 1 base. Germline CDR1 MNHEY, CDR2 SVGAGI. The CDR3 sequence is CASSSTGVMSNQPQHF. The CDR3 DNA is TGTGCCAGCAGTTCTACAGGGGTTATGAGCAATCAGCCCCAGCATTTT.

The gene calls are TRBV19 and TRBJ1-5; 10 bases are a match to TRBD1. CDR1 LNHDA and CDR2 SQIVND come from the germline V gene (reference sequence). V lost 6 bases, J lost 9 bases, and 14 bases stayed unmatched. The CDR3 is 16 residues long. DNA of the CDR3: TGTGCCAGTAGAGAAGGACAGGGGGTCCTTTCTGGGCCCCAGCATTTT. It specifies CASREGQGVLSGPQHF.

This chain connects TRBV11-3 to TRBJ1-1; 10 bases fit TRBD1. From germline, CDR1 is SGHNT and CDR2 YENEEA. The CDR3 loop spans 12 amino acids. V lost 3 bases, J lost 11 bases, and 3 bases stayed unmatched. CDR3 in amino acids: CASSLGGQGAFF. The CDR3 DNA reads TGTGCCAGCAGCTTGGGGGGACAGGGGGCTTTCTTT.

The chain combines TRBV5-1 with TRBJ2-1; D remains unclear. Germline-derived CDR1 and CDR2 are SGHRS and YFSETQ. V was shortened by 4 bases and J by 9 bases, with 14 bases between the two germline ends. The CDR3 spans 13 residues. The CDR3: CASSHGQDGEQFF. The CDR3 nucleotides read TGCGCCAGCAGCCATGGTCAGGATGGTGAGCAGTTCTTC.

The chain links TRBV1 to TRBJ2-3; TRBD2 reflects the table's D call only, with no check against the DNA. TRBV1 is marked as a pseudogene. CDR3 size: 19 residues. CDR3 DNA: TGCACCAGCAGCCAAGATTGGGTTCGGCTAGCGGGGGAAACAGATACGCAGTATTTT. This translates into CTSSQDWVRLAGETDTQYF.

This clone was seen just once. The J gene is TRBJ2-5, the V gene TRBV5-4; D uncertain. Germline V gene sequence: CDR1 SGHNT, CDR2 YYREEE (reference sequence). The CDR3 is made up of 16 amino acids. Trimming removed 2 bases at V and 5 bases at J, with 19 bases between. CDR3 DNA sequence: TGTGCCAGCAGCTTCGAGCGTACGATTTACGGGGAGACCCAGTACTTC. Residues: CASSFERTIYGETQYF. Together with reference TRBV5-4 and TRBJ2-5, the CDR3 gives the full variable domain: ETGVTQSPTHLIKTRGQQVTLRCSSQSGHNTVSWYQQALGQGPQFIFQYYREEENGRGNFPPRFSGLQFPNYSSELNVNALELDDSALYLCASSFERTIYGETQYFGPGTRLLVL.

The chain is built from TRBV6-6 and TRBJ1-5, with 8 bases aligning to TRBD1. The CDR3 totals 15 residues. The germline V gene encodes CDR1 MNHNY and CDR2 SVGAGI (reference sequence). Trimming removed 2 bases from V and 8 bases from J; junction bases left unmatched: 8. Here the CDR3 DNA reads TGTGCCAGCAGTTACAGACAGGGGCAGGGGGAGCCCCAGCATTTT. The encoded protein is CASSYRQGQGEPQHF.